This T cell receptor (beta chain) was recorded in a study of vaccination effects on CD4 cells after COVID-19. The study's findings and limits: After vaccination, at late timepoints, clones induced by infection and by vaccine contracted markedly.

Between the trimmed V and J ends, which lost 8 bases and 7 bases, there was a span of 7 bases. The CDR3 runs 10 residues. Measured with immunoSEQ multiplex PCR; TCRdb has only the in-frame clones, and not every one. The table has roughly 24,000 clones, roughly 79% seen once. On this clone itself: Its antigen is undetermined.

Viral peptide pool expansion of antigen-specific CD4+ T cells preceded sequencing in the ViraFEST assay. The authors isolated CD4+ T cells after around nine days of culture. Of the BNT162b2 and mRNA-1273 vaccines, participants received two doses of one or the other. Sequences were derived from CD4+ T cells from PBMCs cultured with SARS-CoV-2 spike peptides, sampled after COVID-19 vaccination. The TCR sequence derives from a human donor who received a COVID-19 vaccine. Some clones in this sample may be carry-over from other donors' samples. V and J are TRBV12-3 or TRBV12-4 and TRBJ2-3, with D maybe TRBD2 (5 bases). DNA of the CDR3: TGTGCCAGCCGAGGGAATACGCAGTATTTT. Translation: CASRGNTQYF.